This T cell receptor beta chain came from a study of cytomegalovirus exposure and HLA in healthy donors. This PCR relied on a set of 60 Vbeta primers and 13 Jbeta primers. Libraries were prepared by immunoSEQ multiplex PCR; TCRdb keeps only in-frame clonotypes and omits some of them. The table records about 120,000 clones, 80% to 90% of them present only once. This CDR3 region has 12 residues. From germline, CDR1 is MNHEY and CDR2 SMNVEV (reference sequence). Trimming pared 10 bases from V and 2 bases from J, leaving 9 bases between. This clonotype was obtained from a woman aged 40-49 years in good health and CMV-seropositive. The chain recombines TRBV27 with TRBJ2-1, with D maybe TRBD2 (6 bases). Sequencing used PBMCs. The CDR3 sequence is CAIRLAYNEQFF. Here the CDR3 DNA reads TGTGCCATTCGACTAGCCTACAATGAGCAGTTCTTC.